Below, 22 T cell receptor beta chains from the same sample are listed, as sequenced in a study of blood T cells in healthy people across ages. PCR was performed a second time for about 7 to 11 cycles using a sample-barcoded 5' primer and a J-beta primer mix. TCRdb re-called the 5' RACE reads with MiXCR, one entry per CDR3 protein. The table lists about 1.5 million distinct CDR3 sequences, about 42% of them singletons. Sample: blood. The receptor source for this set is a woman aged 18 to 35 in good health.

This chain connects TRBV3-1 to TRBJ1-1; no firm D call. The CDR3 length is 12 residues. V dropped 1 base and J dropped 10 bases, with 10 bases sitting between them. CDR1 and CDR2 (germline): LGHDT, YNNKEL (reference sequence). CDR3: CASSQASLGAFF. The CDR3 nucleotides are TGTGCCAGCAGCCAAGCGAGTTTGGGAGCTTTCTTT.

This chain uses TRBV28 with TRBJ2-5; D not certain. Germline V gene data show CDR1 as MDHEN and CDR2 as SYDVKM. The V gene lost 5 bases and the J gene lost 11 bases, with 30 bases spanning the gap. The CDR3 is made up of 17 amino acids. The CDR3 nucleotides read TGTGCCAGCAGTCCAGCAACGCGGAGACCAGGACCAAATGAGCAGTACTTC. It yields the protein CASSPATRRPGPNEQYF. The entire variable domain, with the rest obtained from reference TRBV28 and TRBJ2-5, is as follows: DVKVTQSSRYLVKRTGEKVFLECVQDMDHENMFWYRQDPGLGLRLIYFSYDVKMKEKGDIPEGYSVSREKKERFSLILESASTNQTSMYLCASSPATRRPGPNEQYFGPGTRLLVL.

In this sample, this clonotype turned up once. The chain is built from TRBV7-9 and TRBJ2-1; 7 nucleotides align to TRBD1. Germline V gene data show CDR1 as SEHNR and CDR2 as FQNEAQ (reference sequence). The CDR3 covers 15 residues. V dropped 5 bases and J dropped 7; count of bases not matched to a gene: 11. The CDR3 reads CASSTPDRLLNEQFF. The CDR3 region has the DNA TGTGCCAGCAGCACCCCGGACAGGCTCCTGAATGAGCAGTTCTTC.

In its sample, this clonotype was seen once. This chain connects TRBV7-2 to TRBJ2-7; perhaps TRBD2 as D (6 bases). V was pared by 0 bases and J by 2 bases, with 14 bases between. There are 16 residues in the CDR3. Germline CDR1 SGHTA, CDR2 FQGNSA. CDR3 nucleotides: TGTGCCAGCAGCTTAGCGAAGGCTAGCGCGGCCTACGAGCAGTACTTC. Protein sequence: CASSLAKASAAYEQYF.

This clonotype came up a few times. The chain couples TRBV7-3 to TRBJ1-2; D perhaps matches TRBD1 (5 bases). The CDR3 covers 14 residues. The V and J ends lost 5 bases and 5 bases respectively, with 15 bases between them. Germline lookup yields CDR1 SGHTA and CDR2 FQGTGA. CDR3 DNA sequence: TGTGCCAGCAGCGACGGTCCAGGGCGTTATGGCTACACCTTC. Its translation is CASSDGPGRYGYTF.

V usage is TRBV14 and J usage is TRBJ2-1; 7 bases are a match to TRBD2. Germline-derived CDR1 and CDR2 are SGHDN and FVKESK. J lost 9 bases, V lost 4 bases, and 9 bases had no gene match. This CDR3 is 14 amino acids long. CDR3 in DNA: TGTGCCAGCAGCCCTGCGGGAGCGGTTAGTGAGCAGTTCTTC. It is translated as CASSPAGAVSEQFF.

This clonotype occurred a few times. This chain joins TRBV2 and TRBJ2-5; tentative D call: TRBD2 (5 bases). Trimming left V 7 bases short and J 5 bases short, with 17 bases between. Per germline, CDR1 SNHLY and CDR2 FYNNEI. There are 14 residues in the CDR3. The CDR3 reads CASTLHEGEETQYF. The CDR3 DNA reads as TGTGCCAGCACCCTACACGAGGGAGAGGAGACCCAGTACTTC.

The CDR3 nucleotides read TGCGCCAGCAGCCAAGATGCCCGAAGGGGGCCCAATCAGCCCCAGCATTTT. It specifies CASSQDARRGPNQPQHF. The chain joins TRBV4-1 to TRBJ1-5; 7 bases are shared with TRBD1. Germline CDR1 and CDR2: MGHRA and YSYEKL. J gave up 3 bases and V 0 bases, and 8 bases lay outside the gene matches. The length of the CDR3 is 17 residues.

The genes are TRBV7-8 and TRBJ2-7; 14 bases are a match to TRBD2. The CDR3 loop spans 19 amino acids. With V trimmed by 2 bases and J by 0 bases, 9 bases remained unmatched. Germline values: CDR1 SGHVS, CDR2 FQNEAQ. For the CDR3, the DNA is TGTGCCAGCAGCTTAAAGGGACTAGCGGGAGTCCCCAGCTCCTACGAGCAGTACTTC. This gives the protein CASSLKGLAGVPSSYEQYF.

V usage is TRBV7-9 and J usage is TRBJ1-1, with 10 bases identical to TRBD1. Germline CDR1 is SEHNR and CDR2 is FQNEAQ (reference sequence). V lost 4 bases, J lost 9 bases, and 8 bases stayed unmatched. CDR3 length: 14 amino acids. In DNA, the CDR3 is TGTGCCAGCAGCTCAACTGACAGGGGGCGTCAAGCTTTCTTT. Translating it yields CASSSTDRGRQAFF.

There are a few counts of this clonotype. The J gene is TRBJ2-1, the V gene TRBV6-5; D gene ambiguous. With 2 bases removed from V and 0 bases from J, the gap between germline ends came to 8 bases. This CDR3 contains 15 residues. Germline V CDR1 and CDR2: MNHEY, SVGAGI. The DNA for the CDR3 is TGTGCCAGCAGTTACATCACCAGCTCCTACAATGAGCAGTTCTTC. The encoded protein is CASSYITSSYNEQFF.

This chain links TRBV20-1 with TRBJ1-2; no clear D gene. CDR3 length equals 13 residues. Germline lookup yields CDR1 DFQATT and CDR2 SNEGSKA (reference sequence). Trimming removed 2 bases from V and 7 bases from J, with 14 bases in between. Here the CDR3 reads CSARTHRSTGYTF. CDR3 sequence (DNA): TGCAGTGCTAGAACGCACCGGAGTACTGGCTACACCTTC.

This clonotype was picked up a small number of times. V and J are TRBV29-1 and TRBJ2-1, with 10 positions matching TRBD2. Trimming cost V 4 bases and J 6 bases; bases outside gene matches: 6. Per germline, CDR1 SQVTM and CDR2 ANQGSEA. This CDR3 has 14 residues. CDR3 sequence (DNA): TGCAGCGTTGTCTCGCTAGCGGGAGCCAATGAGCAGTTCTTC. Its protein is CSVVSLAGANEQFF.

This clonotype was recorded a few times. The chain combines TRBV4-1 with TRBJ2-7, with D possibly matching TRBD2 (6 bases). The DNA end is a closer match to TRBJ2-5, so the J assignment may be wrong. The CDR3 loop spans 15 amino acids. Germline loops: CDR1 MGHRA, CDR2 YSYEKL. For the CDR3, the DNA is TGCGCCAGCAGCCCCCTTGGCGGGGTGGTAGAGACCCAGTACTTC. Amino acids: CASSPLGGVVETQYF.

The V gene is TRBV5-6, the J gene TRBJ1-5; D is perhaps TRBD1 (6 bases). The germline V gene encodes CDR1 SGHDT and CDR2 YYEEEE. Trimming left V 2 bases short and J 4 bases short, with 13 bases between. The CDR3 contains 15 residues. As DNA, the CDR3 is TGTGCCAGCAGCTTTTACAGGGTGGAAAATCAGCCCCAGCATTTT. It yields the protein CASSFYRVENQPQHF.

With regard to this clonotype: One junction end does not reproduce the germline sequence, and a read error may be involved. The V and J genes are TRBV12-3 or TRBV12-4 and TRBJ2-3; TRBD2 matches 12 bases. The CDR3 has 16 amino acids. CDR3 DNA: TGTGCCAGCAGTCCCCTAGCGGGGGGGCCCTCAGATACGGAGTATTTT. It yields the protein CASSPLAGGPSDTEYF.

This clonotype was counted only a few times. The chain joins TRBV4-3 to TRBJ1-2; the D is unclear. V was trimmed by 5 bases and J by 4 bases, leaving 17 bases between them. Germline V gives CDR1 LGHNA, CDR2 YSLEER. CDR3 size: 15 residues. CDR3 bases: TGCGCCAGCAGCGAAGCCTGGACGGTGCTCTATGGCTACACCTTC. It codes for CASSEAWTVLYGYTF.

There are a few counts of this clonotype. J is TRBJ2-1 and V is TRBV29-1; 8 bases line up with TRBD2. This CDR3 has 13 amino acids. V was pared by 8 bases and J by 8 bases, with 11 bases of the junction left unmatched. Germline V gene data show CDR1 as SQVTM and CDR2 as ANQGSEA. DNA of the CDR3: TGCAGCACCTCGGCTAGCGGGCAAGATGAGCAGTTCTTC. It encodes CSTSASGQDEQFF.

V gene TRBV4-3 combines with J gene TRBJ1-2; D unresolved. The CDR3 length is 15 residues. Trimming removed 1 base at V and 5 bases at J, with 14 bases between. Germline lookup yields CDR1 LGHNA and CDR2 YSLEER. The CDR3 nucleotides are TGCGCCAGCAGCCAAGGAAAAGGGATTTCATATGGCTACACCTTC. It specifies CASSQGKGISYGYTF.

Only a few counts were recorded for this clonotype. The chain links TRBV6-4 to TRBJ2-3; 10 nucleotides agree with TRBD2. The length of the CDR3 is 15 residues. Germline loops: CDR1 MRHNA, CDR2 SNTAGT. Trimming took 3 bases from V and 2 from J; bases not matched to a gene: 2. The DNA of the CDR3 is TGTGCCAGCAGTGAAGCGGGGGGGCACACAGATACGCAGTATTTT. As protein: CASSEAGGHTDTQYF.

CDR3 DNA: TGTGCCAGCAGCTTTGCTAGGGGGTCCTACAATGAGCAGTTCTTC. Its translation: CASSFARGSYNEQFF. This chain links TRBV11-2 with TRBJ2-1; perhaps TRBD1 as D (6 bases). The CDR3 loop spans 15 amino acids. Germline values: CDR1 SGHAT, CDR2 FQNNGV. V was trimmed by 3 bases and J by 1 base, leaving 10 bases between them.

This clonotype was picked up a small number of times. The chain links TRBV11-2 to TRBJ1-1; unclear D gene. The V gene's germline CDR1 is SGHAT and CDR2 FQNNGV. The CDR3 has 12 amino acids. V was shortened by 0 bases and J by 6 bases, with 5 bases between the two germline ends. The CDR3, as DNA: TGTGCCAGCAGCTTAGAACGGCCTGAAGCTTTCTTT. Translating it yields CASSLERPEAFF.